A selection of T cell receptor beta chains follows, all from one sample in a study of blood T cell repertoires in COVID-19. Repertoires were generated with immunoSEQ multiplex PCR, while TCRdb's copy carries only in-frame clones and drops some. Found here are 80,000 or so clones, approximately 86% of them singletons; the top ten hold around 17%. Material: peripheral blood. The receptors derive from a human donor in a cohort sampled during active COVID-19. Both conserved end residues are part of each CDR3. Each record gives: V gene, clone size, J gene, D gene, CDR3 protein, CDR3 DNA. A D gene is named only where the DNA matches it firmly. Clone size is shown for a subset of rows, as once, few, many or a class of expanded clone.

>TRBV4-3|.|TRBJ1-2|.
CASSQGDRLYYGYTF
TGCGCCAGCAGCCAAGGAGACAGACTCTACTATGGCTACACCTTC
>TRBV5-1|.|TRBJ1-2|.
CASNDSPPTTNYGYTF
TGCGCCAGCAACGACAGTCCTCCAACTACTAACTATGGCTACACCTTC
>TRBV29-1|.|TRBJ2-1|TRBD2
CSVVSGKSHNEQFF
TGCAGCGTTGTTAGCGGGAAATCCCACAATGAGCAGTTCTTC
>TRBV10-3|.|TRBJ2-1|TRBD2
CAISEPGTSGINEQFF
TGTGCCATCAGTGAGCCCGGGACTAGCGGGATAAATGAGCAGTTCTTC
>TRBV4-3|.|TRBJ2-1|TRBD1
CASSQYGQGWFVDEQFF
TGCGCCAGCAGCCAGTACGGACAGGGATGGTTTGTTGATGAGCAGTTCTTC
>TRBV27|.|TRBJ1-1|.
CASSPTPGQTNTEAFF
TGTGCCAGCAGTCCAACGCCGGGACAAACGAACACTGAAGCTTTCTTT
>TRBV3-1/TRBV3-2|.|TRBJ1-6|.
CASSHPDSPLHF
TGTGCCAGCAGCCACCCGGATTCACCCCTCCACTTT
>TRBV28|.|TRBJ1-3|TRBD1
CASSLSRGLGNTIYF
TGTGCCAGCAGTTTAAGCAGGGGGCTTGGAAACACCATATATTTT
>TRBV9|.|TRBJ1-2|.
CASSAGAGAWSYGYTF
TGTGCCAGCAGCGCCGGTGCGGGGGCGTGGAGCTATGGCTACACCTTC
>TRBV3-1/TRBV3-2|.|TRBJ2-7|.
CASSHSGAEQYF
TGTGCCAGCAGCCATTCTGGGGCCGAGCAGTACTTC
>TRBV12-3/TRBV12-4|.|TRBJ1-1|.
CASSSTEATEAFF
TGTGCCAGCAGTTCAACAGAAGCCACTGAAGCTTTCTTT
>TRBV3-1/TRBV3-2|.|TRBJ1-2|.
CASSQGGSYTF
TGTGCCAGCAGCCAAGGAGGTTCCTACACCTTC
>TRBV28|.|TRBJ2-7|.
CASSRRVPYEQYF
TGTGCCAGCAGCCGCAGGGTTCCCTACGAGCAGTACTTC
>TRBV28|.|TRBJ2-7|.
CASSYAGTNYEQYF
TGTGCCAGCAGTTATGCCGGGACAAATTACGAGCAGTACTTC
>TRBV15|.|TRBJ2-7|TRBD1
CATSNGQDIYEQYF
TGTGCCACCAGCAATGGACAGGATATCTACGAGCAGTACTTC
>TRBV30|.|TRBJ1-6|TRBD1
CAWSATGTGGSLLHF
TGTGCCTGGAGCGCCACCGGGACAGGGGGCTCTCTCCTCCACTTT
>TRBV28|.|TRBJ1-5|TRBD1
CASSSLSQGAQPQHF
TGTGCCAGCAGTTCCCTATCGCAGGGGGCTCAGCCCCAGCATTTT
>TRBV4-3|.|TRBJ2-6|.
CASSQDHPGPSSGANILTF
TGCGCCAGCAGCCAAGATCATCCGGGCCCGAGCTCTGGGGCCAACATCCTGACTTTC
>TRBV19|.|TRBJ1-2|TRBD1
CASSQGQGYGYTF
TGTGCCAGTAGTCAGGGACAGGGCTACGGCTACACCTTC
>TRBV19|.|TRBJ2-7|.
CASSIEDSGYEQYF
TGTGCCAGTAGTATAGAGGACAGCGGCTACGAGCAGTACTTC
>TRBV3-1/TRBV3-2|.|TRBJ2-1|.
CASSQGREQFF
TGTGCCAGCAGCCAGGGGCGGGAGCAGTTCTTC
>TRBV3-1/TRBV3-2|.|TRBJ2-3|TRBD2
CASSLDRGGESDTQYF
TGTGCCAGCAGCCTCGACCGGGGGGGGGAGTCAGATACGCAGTATTTT
>TRBV29-1|.|TRBJ1-5|TRBD1
CSVVTGVNQPQHF
TGCAGCGTCGTGACAGGGGTCAATCAGCCCCAGCATTTT
>TRBV28|.|TRBJ2-5|.
CASSFLAGQETQYF
TGTGCCAGCAGTTTTCTGGCGGGTCAAGAGACCCAGTACTTC
>TRBV5-1|once|TRBJ1-1|.
CASSVTGYTEAFF
TGCGCCAGCAGCGTTACAGGGTACACTGAAGCTTTCTTT
>TRBV9|.|TRBJ1-1|.
CASSQARNTEAFF
TGTGCCAGCAGCCAAGCACGGAACACTGAAGCTTTCTTT
>TRBV5-1|.|TRBJ2-1|TRBD2
CASSFYPLAGADNEQFF
TGCGCCAGCAGCTTCTATCCCCTAGCGGGAGCTGACAATGAGCAGTTCTTC
>TRBV9|.|TRBJ2-7|TRBD1
CASSYGTGASYEQYF
TGTGCCAGCAGCTACGGGACAGGGGCTTCCTACGAGCAGTACTTC
>TRBV11-3|.|TRBJ2-2|TRBD2
CASSLLAGGSGELFF
TGTGCCAGCAGCCTACTAGCGGGAGGTTCCGGGGAGCTGTTTTTT
>TRBV5-1|few|TRBJ2-1|.
CASSTTVGNEQFF
TGCGCCAGCAGCACTACCGTTGGGAATGAGCAGTTCTTC
>TRBV7-9|.|TRBJ1-2|.
CASSLLETGYGYTF
TGTGCCAGCAGCTTATTAGAGACGGGCTATGGCTACACCTTC
>TRBV28|.|TRBJ1-5|TRBD1
CASRDSRQGRQPQHF
TGTGCCAGCAGAGATAGTAGACAGGGTAGGCAGCCCCAGCATTTT
>TRBV2|.|TRBJ2-2|TRBD2
CASRGLAGSFTGELFF
TGTGCCAGCAGGGGACTAGCGGGGTCGTTCACCGGGGAGCTGTTTTTT
>TRBV6-6|.|TRBJ1-1|.
CAGMRAGTEAFF
TGTGCCGGGATGAGAGCGGGCACTGAAGCTTTCTTT
>TRBV18|.|TRBJ1-5|TRBD1
CASSPAGTVSNQPQHF
TGTGCCAGCTCACCAGCTGGGACAGTTAGCAATCAGCCCCAGCATTTT
>TRBV25-1|.|TRBJ2-2|.
CASSEFPGQKNTGELFF
TGTGCCAGCAGTGAATTCCCGGGACAAAAGAACACCGGGGAGCTGTTTTTT
>TRBV7-3|.|TRBJ2-3|.
CASSLMASADTQYF
TGTGCCAGCAGCTTAATGGCTAGCGCAGATACGCAGTATTTT
>TRBV7-2|.|TRBJ2-3|TRBD2
CASSSPHASGGAWDTQYF
TGTGCCAGCAGCTCCCCCCATGCGAGCGGGGGGGCCTGGGATACGCAGTATTTT
>TRBV4-1|.|TRBJ2-5|.
CASSQQAGRETQYF
TGCGCCAGCAGCCAGCAGGCAGGTCGGGAGACCCAGTACTTC
>TRBV2|.|TRBJ1-5|TRBD1
CASCRDSGQGQPQHF
TGTGCCAGTTGCCGGGACTCAGGACAGGGTCAGCCCCAGCATTTT
>TRBV5-1|.|TRBJ1-3|.
CASSLSGFVGNTIYF
TGCGCCAGCAGCTTGTCGGGGTTTGTTGGAAACACCATATATTTT
>TRBV5-1|.|TRBJ2-1|TRBD2
CASSLGLAGSSYNEQFF
TGCGCCAGCAGCTTGGGACTAGCGGGATCTTCCTACAATGAGCAGTTCTTC
>TRBV19|once|TRBJ2-6|.
CASTQVWQTGANVLTF
TGTGCCAGTACCCAGGTTTGGCAAACTGGGGCCAACGTCCTGACTTTC
>TRBV3-1/TRBV3-2|.|TRBJ2-2|TRBD2
CASSLVLPGLAGGTYTGELFF
TGTGCCAGCAGCCTGGTTTTACCGGGACTAGCGGGAGGGACCTACACCGGGGAGCTGTTTTTT
>TRBV4-1|.|TRBJ2-6|TRBD1
CASSPTWTGDSGANVLTF
TGCGCCAGCAGCCCTACTTGGACAGGGGACTCTGGGGCCAACGTCCTGACTTTC
>TRBV5-1|.|TRBJ2-2|.
CASSLDSGLRGELFF
TGCGCCAGCAGCTTGGATTCAGGGTTACGGGGGGAGCTGTTTTTT
>TRBV5-6|.|TRBJ2-1|TRBD1
CASSLPGQGHNEQFF
TGTGCCAGCAGCTTGCCCGGACAGGGACACAATGAGCAGTTCTTC
>TRBV5-6|.|TRBJ2-7|.
CASSPLPVVGGYEQYF
TGTGCCAGCAGCCCCCTCCCCGTAGTAGGGGGCTACGAGCAGTACTTC
>TRBV30|.|TRBJ1-6|.
CAWRNLRGGSYNSPLHF
TGTGCCTGGAGAAATCTAAGAGGGGGTTCCTATAATTCACCCCTCCACTTT
>TRBV7-3|.|TRBJ2-2|.
CASSRDFRNTGELFF
TGTGCCAGCAGCAGGGACTTCAGGAACACCGGGGAGCTGTTTTTT
>TRBV18|.|TRBJ2-7|TRBD1
CASSAGQGVYYEQYF
TGTGCCAGCTCAGCCGGACAGGGGGTTTACTACGAGCAGTACTTC
>TRBV4-2|many|TRBJ2-7|TRBD2
CASSQVSGTTYEQYF
TGTGCCAGCAGCCAGGTCAGCGGGACCACCTACGAGCAGTACTTC
>TRBV9|.|TRBJ2-1|.
CASSGRRAMEQFF
TGTGCCAGCAGCGGGCGGCGGGCAATGGAGCAGTTCTTC
>TRBV27|.|TRBJ1-1|.
CASSLGQGNSLGTEAFF
TGTGCCAGCAGTTTGGGCCAGGGGAATTCCCTTGGCACTGAAGCTTTCTTT